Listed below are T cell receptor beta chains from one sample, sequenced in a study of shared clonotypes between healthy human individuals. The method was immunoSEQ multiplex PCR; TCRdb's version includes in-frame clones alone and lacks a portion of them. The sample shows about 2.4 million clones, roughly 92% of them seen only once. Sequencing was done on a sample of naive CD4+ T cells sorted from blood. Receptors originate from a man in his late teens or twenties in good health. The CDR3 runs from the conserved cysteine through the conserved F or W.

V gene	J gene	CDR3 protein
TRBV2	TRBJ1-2	CASRGPPNYGYTF
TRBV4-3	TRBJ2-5	CASSQGRAGGETQYF
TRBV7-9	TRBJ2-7	CASSLAGGPSYEQYF
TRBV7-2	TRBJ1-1	CASRDNGILNTEAFF
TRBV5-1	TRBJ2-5	CASSTGQQETQYF
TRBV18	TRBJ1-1	CASSQAAREAFF
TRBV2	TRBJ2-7	CASTVLAVALREQYF
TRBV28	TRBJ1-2	CASSLLDTGFTF
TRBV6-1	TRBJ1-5	CASSEQGLGSNQPQHF
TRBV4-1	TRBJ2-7	CASSQVGAYEQYF
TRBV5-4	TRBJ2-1	CASSALAPSSYNEQFF
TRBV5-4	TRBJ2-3	CASSLSSGRTDTQYF
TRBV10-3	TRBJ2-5	CAIRKAETQYF
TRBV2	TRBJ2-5	CASNPGGGQYF
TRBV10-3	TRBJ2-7	CASSSTYEQYF
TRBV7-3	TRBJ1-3	CASRRQGAKSTSGNTIYF
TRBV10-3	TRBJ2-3	CAIRQPASTDTQYF
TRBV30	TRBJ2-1	CAWGTVYGVEQFF
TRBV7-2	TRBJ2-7	CASSDPGQGTYEQYF
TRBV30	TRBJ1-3	CAWMGSGNTIYF
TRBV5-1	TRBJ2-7	CASSPGGLAGPNEQYF
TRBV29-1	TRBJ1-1	CSVAGGPLQGARDTEAFF
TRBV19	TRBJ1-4	CATAGGTVANEKLFF
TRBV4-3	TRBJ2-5	CASSQEGGVAQYF
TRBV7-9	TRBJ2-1	CASSSPGQGYNEQFF
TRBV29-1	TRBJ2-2	CSVSGQTNTGELFF
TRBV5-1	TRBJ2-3	CASSLWGQSTDTQYF
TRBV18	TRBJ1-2	CASSPGGPNYGYTF
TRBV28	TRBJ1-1	CASSLSPGAFEAFF
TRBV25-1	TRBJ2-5	CASSEWWDRETQYF
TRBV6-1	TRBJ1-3	CASSEMVSGNTIYF